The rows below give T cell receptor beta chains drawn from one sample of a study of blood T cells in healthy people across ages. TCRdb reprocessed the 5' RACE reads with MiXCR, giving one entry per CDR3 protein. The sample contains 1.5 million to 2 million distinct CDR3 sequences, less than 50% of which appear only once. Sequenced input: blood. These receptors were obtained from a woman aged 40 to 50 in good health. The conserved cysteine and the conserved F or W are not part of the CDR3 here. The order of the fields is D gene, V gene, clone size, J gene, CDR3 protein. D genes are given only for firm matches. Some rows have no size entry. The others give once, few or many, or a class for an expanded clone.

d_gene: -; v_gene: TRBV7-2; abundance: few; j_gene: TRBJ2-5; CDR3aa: ASSLTPGPGTQY
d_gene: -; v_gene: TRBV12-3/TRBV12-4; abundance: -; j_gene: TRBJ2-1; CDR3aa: ASSPRGNNYNEQF
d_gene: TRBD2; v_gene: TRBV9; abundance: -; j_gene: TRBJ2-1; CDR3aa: ASSPEVPSTSGRRNEQF
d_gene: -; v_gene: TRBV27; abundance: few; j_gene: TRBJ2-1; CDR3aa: ASSLLGRGDEQF
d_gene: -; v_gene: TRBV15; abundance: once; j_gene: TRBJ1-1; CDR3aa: ATSRVGWGSEAF
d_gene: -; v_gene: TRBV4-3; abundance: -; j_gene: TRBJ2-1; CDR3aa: ASSQAHGLEQF
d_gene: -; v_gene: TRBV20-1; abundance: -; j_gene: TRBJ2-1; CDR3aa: SASRGVFYNEQF
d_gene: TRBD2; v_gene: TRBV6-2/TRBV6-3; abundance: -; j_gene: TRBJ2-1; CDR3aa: ASRPGGSRDEQF
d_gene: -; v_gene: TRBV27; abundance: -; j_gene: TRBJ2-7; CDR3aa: ASSFLQSSYEQY
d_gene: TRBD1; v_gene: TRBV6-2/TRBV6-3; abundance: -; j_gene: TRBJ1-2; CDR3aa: ASTGQGILGT
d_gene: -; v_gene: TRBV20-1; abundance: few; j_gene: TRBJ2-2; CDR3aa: SASPRAVTGELF
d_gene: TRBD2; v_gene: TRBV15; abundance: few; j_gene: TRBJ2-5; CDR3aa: ATSGRTSAQETQY
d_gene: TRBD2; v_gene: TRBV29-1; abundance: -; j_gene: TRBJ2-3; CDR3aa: SAPTSGGRDTQY
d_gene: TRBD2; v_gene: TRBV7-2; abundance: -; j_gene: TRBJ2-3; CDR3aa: ASSLAAAGGSSTDTQY
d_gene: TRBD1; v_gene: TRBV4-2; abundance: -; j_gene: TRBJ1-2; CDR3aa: ASGQGTADNYGYT